This passage covers 30 T cell receptor beta chains from one sample sequenced in a study of regulatory T cells in long-lasting Graves disease. Researchers made TCR beta libraries by using iRepertoire HTBI primers and running Arm-PCR on CDR3 regions. MiXCR was run by TCRdb on the multiplex PCR reads, yielding one entry per CDR3 protein. The sample records over 300,000 distinct CDR3 sequences, around 15% being singletons. Stated time point: newly diagnosed GD, antithyroid drugs for less than 3 months. PBMC-extracted RNA yielded the TCR library. The source material was peripheral blood mononuclear cells (PBMCs), sampled at new diagnosis, from a patient treated with antithyroid drugs. Receptors were obtained from a female donor with Graves disease.

This clonotype was seen ten or more times. The V gene is TRBV9, the J gene TRBJ2-1; TRBD2 matches at 7 bases. The end of the DNA fits TRBJ2-5 better, so the J call may be wrong. Germline assignment: CDR1 SGDLS and CDR2 YYNGEE. The CDR3 covers 15 residues. CDR3 protein: CASSVGGGLGETQYF. The CDR3 DNA is TGTGCCAGCAGCGTAGGGGGAGGGTTGGGTGAGACCCAGTACTTC.

This clonotype was detected many times. At one end the junction does not follow the germline gene, possibly because of a read error. V is TRBV12-3 or TRBV12-4 and J is TRBJ1-1; weak D call: TRBD1 (6 bases). The CDR3 is 14 residues long. DNA of the CDR3: TGCGCCAGCAGCTTCGGGACACCGAACACTGAAGCTTTCTTT. It translates to CASSFGTPNTEAFF.

The chain is built from TRBV28 and TRBJ2-5, with 8 positions matching TRBD1. The germline gives CDR1 MDHEN, CDR2 SYDVKM. Trimming at V came to 3 bases and at J to 2 bases, leaving 8 bases not matched to a gene. This CDR3 comprises 16 residues. CDR3 nucleotide sequence: TGTGCCAGCAGTTTTCGCGGCAGGGGGCAACAAGAGACCCAGTACTTC. Amino acid sequence: CASSFRGRGQQETQYF.

This clonotype was found many times. The chain links TRBV7-2 to TRBJ1-5; the D gene is possibly TRBD1 (6 bases). Germline V gene sequence: CDR1 SGHTA, CDR2 FQGNSA. The V and J ends lost 6 bases and 1 base respectively, with 13 bases between them. The CDR3 has 15 residues. CDR3 bases: TGTGCCAGCAGAGAGAGGGGGAACAGCAATCAGCCCCAGCATTTT. Encoded protein: CASRERGNSNQPQHF.

This clonotype has at least ten counts. The chain links TRBV5-1 to TRBJ2-2; TRBD1 is a possible D gene (5 bases). Germline loops: CDR1 SGHRS, CDR2 YFSETQ. The CDR3 sequence is 15 residues long. V lost 0 bases and J lost 4, with 10 bases in between. The CDR3 loop reads CASSLGGSGTGELFF. CDR3 nucleotides: TGCGCCAGCAGCTTGGGGGGCTCGGGCACCGGGGAGCTGTTTTTT.

This clonotype has at least ten counts. CDR3 in amino acids: CASSQEGGQGYGYTF. In DNA, the CDR3 is TGCGCCAGCAGCCAAGAGGGCGGGCAGGGATATGGCTACACCTTC. The V gene is TRBV4-1, the J gene TRBJ1-2; D is perhaps TRBD1 (5 bases). Trimming cost V 0 bases and J 5 bases, with 13 bases left between them. The CDR3 has 15 residues. Per germline, CDR1 MGHRA and CDR2 YSYEKL.

The DNA for the CDR3 is TGTGCCAGCAGCCCGAATAGCGGGAGGTGGGACGAGCAGTACTTC. As protein: CASSPNSGRWDEQYF. The chain carries TRBV13 and TRBJ2-7; TRBD2 matches 10 bases. The CDR3 has 15 residues. After removal of 5 bases from V and 5 bases from J, the junction contained 9 bases not matched to a gene. CDR1 PRHDT and CDR2 FYEKMQ come from the germline V gene (reference sequence).

The chain couples TRBV6-4 to TRBJ1-5; 10 bases fit TRBD1. Germline trimming cut 6 bases from V and 7 bases from J; bases unmatched to any gene: 15. Germline CDR1 and CDR2: MRHNA and SNTAGT. This CDR3 comprises 17 residues. CDR3 sequence reads: CASRGDRGRRAGQPQHF. The CDR3 region has the DNA TGTGCCAGCAGGGGGGACAGGGGCCGCAGGGCGGGACAGCCCCAGCATTTT.

This clonotype was counted at least ten times. The chain carries TRBV5-6 and TRBJ1-5, with 12 bases aligning to TRBD1. The J segment lost 6 bases and the V segment lost 0 bases, leaving 4 bases of the junction unmatched. This CDR3 is built from 16 residues. Per germline, CDR1 SGHDT and CDR2 YYEEEE. The CDR3 DNA reads as TGTGCCAGCAGCTTGGTTGGGACAGGGGGCAGTCAGCCCCAGCATTTT. Residues: CASSLVGTGGSQPQHF.

In its sample, this clonotype was seen many times. The rearrangement joins TRBV7-9 to TRBJ2-7; no reliable D call. The CDR3 spans 14 residues. Trimming pared 1 base from V and 4 bases from J, leaving 11 bases between. The germline gives CDR1 SEHNR, CDR2 FQNEAQ (reference sequence). CDR3 sequence: CASSLEQFGYEQYF. The CDR3 DNA is TGTGCCAGCAGCTTAGAACAGTTCGGGTACGAGCAGTACTTC.

In its sample, this clonotype was seen many times. The chain recombines TRBV12-3 or TRBV12-4 with TRBJ2-3, with 15 bases identical to TRBD2. The CDR3 totals 21 residues. With 0 bases clipped from V and 1 base from J, the junction kept 11 bases outside the gene matches. For the CDR3, the DNA is TGTGCCAGCAGTTTAGCTTTAGGACTAGCGGGGGGGCAAACGGGCACAGATACGCAGTATTTT. Protein sequence: CASSLALGLAGGQTGTDTQYF.

Many counts were recorded for this clonotype. J is TRBJ2-7 and V is TRBV4-1; TRBD2 aligns across 8 bases. The CDR3 has 15 amino acids. Germline CDR1 MGHRA, CDR2 YSYEKL. V shed 2 bases, J shed 1 base, and the junction held 4 bases outside the gene matches. The CDR3 DNA follows: TGCGCCAGCAGCCAACATACTAGCGGATCCTACGAGCAGTACTTC. Protein sequence: CASSQHTSGSYEQYF.

In this sample, this clonotype turned up many times. J is TRBJ2-7 and V is TRBV20-1; 14 nucleotides match TRBD2. The CDR3 spans 15 residues. Trimming removed 0 bases from V and 9 bases from J; junction bases left unmatched: 7. CDR1 and CDR2 from the germline V gene are DFQATT and SNEGSKA (reference sequence). The DNA for the CDR3 is TGCAGTGCTAGAGATCCGACTAGCGGGAGGGGAGTGCAGTACTTC. Its translation is CSARDPTSGRGVQYF.

This chain links TRBV10-3 with TRBJ1-5, with 10 bases lining up with TRBD1. The germline gives CDR1 ENHRY, CDR2 SYGVKD. Trimming at V came to 10 bases and at J to 2 bases, leaving 14 bases not matched to a gene. The CDR3 sequence is 17 residues long. In DNA form, the CDR3 reads TGTGCCACCTCACCGGGACAGGGGTTTGAACGCAATCAGCCCCAGCATTTT. Its translation: CATSPGQGFERNQPQHF.

The chain is built from TRBV9 and TRBJ2-1; 9 bases agree with TRBD2. In germline, CDR1 is SGDLS, CDR2 YYNGEE. The CDR3 is made up of 16 amino acids. V was clipped by 0 bases and J by 13 bases; unmatched bases: 14. The CDR3 DNA reads as TGTGCCAGCAGCGTAGAATCGCGGGGGGGCTCCGAGACCCAGTTCTTC. Translating it yields CASSVESRGGSETQFF.

Many counts were recorded for this clonotype. This sequence joins TRBV6-1 and TRBJ1-2; D may be TRBD1 (5 bases). CDR3 length: 14 residues. Per the germline V gene, CDR1 is MNHNS and CDR2 is SASEGT. V was shortened by 7 bases and J by 8 bases, with 20 bases between the two germline ends. CDR3 amino acids: CASTRGGSDGGYTF. The CDR3 DNA sequence: TGTGCCAGCACCCGGGGGGGATCCGACGGCGGCTACACCTTC.

This clonotype was counted at least ten times. This chain joins TRBV12-3 or TRBV12-4 and TRBJ2-3, with D maybe TRBD2 (6 bases). The CDR3 is made up of 21 amino acids. Deletions cut 5 bases from V and 0 bases from J, with 30 bases between. The CDR3 region is CASSGWGRESTTPLSTDTQYF. The CDR3 DNA sequence: TGTGCCAGCAGTGGGTGGGGCCGGGAGAGTACCACGCCACTTAGCACAGATACGCAGTATTTT.

This clonotype has just a few counts. V and J are TRBV5-1 and TRBJ2-3; no clear D. V lost 1 base and J lost 2, with 11 bases in between. Germline CDR1 and CDR2: SGHRS and YFSETQ. The CDR3 has 15 residues. For the CDR3, the DNA is TGCGCCAGCAGCTTGTATCCCAGCGACACAGATACGCAGTATTTT. This encodes CASSLYPSDTDTQYF.

This clonotype was found many times. The J gene is TRBJ1-5, the V gene TRBV27; possible D gene TRBD1, 6 bases. Germline V gives CDR1 MNHEY, CDR2 SMNVEV (reference sequence). Trimming stripped 5 bases from V and 0 bases from J, with 14 bases between. This CDR3 is built from 16 residues. CDR3 sequence: CASSPTQGISNQPQHF. Written as DNA, the CDR3 is TGTGCCAGCAGTCCTACACAGGGTATTAGCAATCAGCCCCAGCATTTT.

This clonotype was recorded at least ten times. This sequence joins TRBV11-2 and TRBJ2-7, with 14 positions matching TRBD2. V lost 5 bases to trimming and J lost 2 bases; unmatched junction nucleotides: 5. The CDR3 consists of 16 residues. The germline V gene has CDR1 SGHAT and CDR2 FQNNGV. The CDR3 DNA reads as TGTGCCAGCAGCCGCGGGACTAGCGGGAGCACCTACGAGCAGTACTTC. Its translation: CASSRGTSGSTYEQYF.

The CDR3 region has the DNA TGTGCCAGCAGTATTAGCCATAACACTGAAGCTTTCTTT. It translates to CASSISHNTEAFF. The V and J genes are TRBV12-3 or TRBV12-4 and TRBJ1-1; D is unresolved. The CDR3 is made up of 13 amino acids. V dropped 5 bases and J dropped 2 bases, with 9 bases sitting between them.

Worth noting for this clonotype: A much larger clone sits a single nucleotide away, making a read error possible. CDR3 protein: CASSYNFHRTGHLDAYEQYF. CDR3 nucleotide sequence: TGTGCCAGCAGTTACAATTTTCATCGGACAGGGCACCTCGACGCCTACGAGCAGTACTTC. V and J are TRBV6-9 and TRBJ2-7, with 8 bases identical to TRBD1. V gave up 3 bases and J gave up 2 bases; unmatched junction bases: 21. The CDR3 runs 20 residues. Germline values: CDR1 MNHGY, CDR2 SVAAGI.

Concerning this clonotype itself: Given a much more abundant clone one base away, this may be a read error. No conserved phenylalanine or tryptophan ends this CDR3, so it is likely a read error. V usage is TRBV24-1 and J usage is TRBJ2-7; 7 bases match TRBD2. Looked up from germline, CDR1 is KGHDR and CDR2 is SFDVKD. V was clipped by 7 bases and J by 2 bases; unmatched bases: 4. This CDR3 is built from 13 residues. The CDR3 protein is CATRSGATYEQYL. The CDR3 DNA reads as TGTGCCACCAGGAGCGGGGCGACCTACGAGCAGTACCTC.

Ten or more counts support this clonotype. The V and J genes are TRBV6-1 and TRBJ1-2, with 9 bases lining up with TRBD1. Trimming took 8 bases from V and 6 from J; bases not matched to a gene: 10. The CDR3 runs to 14 residues. Germline values: CDR1 MNHNS, CDR2 SASEGT. The CDR3 region is CASGPGTGYDGYTF. CDR3 nucleotide sequence: TGTGCCAGCGGTCCCGGGACAGGGTATGATGGCTACACCTTC.

V gene TRBV7-2 combines with J gene TRBJ2-1, with 13 bases aligning to TRBD2. The V gene end was trimmed by 5 bases and the J gene end by 9 bases; junction bases not matched to a gene: 13. This CDR3 has 17 residues. CDR1 is SGHTA, CDR2 FQGNSA, per germline. The CDR3 spells CASSPTFGTSGTSEQFF. The DNA for the CDR3 is TGTGCCAGCAGCCCTACCTTCGGGACTAGCGGGACGTCTGAGCAGTTCTTC.

Ten or more counts support this clonotype. J is TRBJ2-5 and V is TRBV12-3 or TRBV12-4; 7 positions match TRBD1. V lost 3 bases to trimming and J lost 3 bases; unmatched junction nucleotides: 4. This CDR3 region has 14 residues. In DNA form, the CDR3 reads TGTGCCAGCAGTTTCAACGACAGGGAAGAGACCCAGTACTTC. Amino acids: CASSFNDREETQYF.

This clonotype was seen many times. The genes are TRBV19 and TRBJ2-7; 9 nucleotides agree with TRBD1. This CDR3 has 16 amino acids. Germline V gene data show CDR1 as LNHDA and CDR2 as SQIVND (reference sequence). Trimming removed 5 bases from V and 4 bases from J; junction bases left unmatched: 12. The CDR3 sequence is CASSDSTGGKFYEQYF. The CDR3 DNA reads as TGTGCCAGTAGTGATTCGACAGGGGGTAAATTTTACGAGCAGTACTTC.

This clonotype was counted only a few times. A far larger clone is off by one base, so a read error is likely. This chain uses TRBV7-2 with TRBJ2-1; TRBD1 or TRBD2 may be the D gene (6 bases each). Germline-derived CDR1 and CDR2 are SGHTA and FQGNSA. This CDR3 contains 15 residues. V was cut by 3 bases and J by 10 bases, with 19 bases left in between. CDR3 bases: TGTGCCAGCAGCTTGGCCGTGGGGGGCCACTACGAGCAGTTCTTC. It translates to CASSLAVGGHYEQFF. The variable domain in full, with the rest retrieved from reference TRBV7-2 and TRBJ2-1, is GAGVSQSPSNKVTEKGKDVELRCDPISGHTALYWYRQSLGQGLEFLIYFQGNSAPDKSGLPSDRFSAERTGGSVSTLTIQRTQQEDSAVYLCASSLAVGGHYEQFFGPGTRLTVL.

This clonotype was counted many times. The chain combines TRBV30 with TRBJ1-1, with 9 bases fitting TRBD1. CDR1 and CDR2 (germline): GTSNPN, SVGIG (reference sequence). V lost 2 bases, J lost 2 bases, and 3 bases stayed unmatched. This CDR3 has 14 amino acids. The CDR3 spells CAWSTQGANTEAFF. DNA of the CDR3: TGTGCCTGGAGTACACAGGGGGCTAACACTGAAGCTTTCTTT.

This clonotype came up many times. The chain uses TRBV5-6 and TRBJ1-2; D possibly corresponds to TRBD1 (6 bases). The germline gives CDR1 SGHDT, CDR2 YYEEEE. This CDR3 is 14 amino acids long. Trimming cost V 4 bases and J 6 bases, with 16 bases left between them. The CDR3 DNA reads TGTGCCAGCAGCATCCGACAGGTCCGCAATGGCTACACCTTC. This translates into CASSIRQVRNGYTF.